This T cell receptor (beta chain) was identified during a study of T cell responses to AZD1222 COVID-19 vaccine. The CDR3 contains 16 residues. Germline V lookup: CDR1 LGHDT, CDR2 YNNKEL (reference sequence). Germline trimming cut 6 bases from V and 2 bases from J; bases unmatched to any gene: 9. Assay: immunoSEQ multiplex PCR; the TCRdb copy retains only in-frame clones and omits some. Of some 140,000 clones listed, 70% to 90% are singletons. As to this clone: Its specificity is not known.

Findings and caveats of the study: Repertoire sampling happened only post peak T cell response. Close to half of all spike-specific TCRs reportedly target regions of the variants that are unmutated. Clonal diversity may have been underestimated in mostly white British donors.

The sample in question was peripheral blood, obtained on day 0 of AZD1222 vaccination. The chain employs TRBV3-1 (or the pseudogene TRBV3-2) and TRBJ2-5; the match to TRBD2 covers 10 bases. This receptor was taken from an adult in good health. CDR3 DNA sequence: TGTGCCAGCAGTCGAAGTACTAGCGGGGCACAAGAGACCCAGTACTTC. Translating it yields CASSRSTSGAQETQYF.